Following are 4 T cell receptor beta chains from one sample sequenced in a study of T cell responses to AZD1222 COVID-19 vaccine. Measured with immunoSEQ multiplex PCR; TCRdb has only the in-frame clones, and not every one. This sample has about 210,000 clones; roughly 94% occur once, and the top ten carry over 1.5%. Sequenced here: peripheral blood, sampled 28 days after the second dose of the MenACWY control vaccine. All receptors derive from an adult who received the MenACWY meningococcal vaccine as a control.

This clone came up once. The rearrangement joins TRBV30 to TRBJ2-3; 7 nucleotides agree with TRBD1. Germline assignment: CDR1 GTSNPN and CDR2 SVGIG (reference sequence). The trim removed 4 bases at V and 1 base at J, leaving 5 bases unmatched. There are 14 residues in the CDR3. CDR3 DNA: TGTGCCTGGAACAGGGGAATTGGCACAGATACGCAGTATTTT. This translates into CAWNRGIGTDTQYF. Full variable domain (rest looked up from reference TRBV30 and TRBJ2-3): SQTIHQWPATLVQPVGSPLSLECTVEGTSNPNLYWYRQAAGRGLQLLFYSVGIGQISSEVPQNLSASRPQDRQFILSSKKLLLSDSGFYLCAWNRGIGTDTQYFGPGTRLTVL.

CDR3 amino acids: CASSPGEKGGYTF. The DNA of the CDR3 is TGTGCCAGTAGCCCAGGGGAAAAGGGGGGCTACACCTTC. The V gene is TRBV19, the J gene TRBJ1-2; TRBD1 is a possible D gene (6 bases). The length of the CDR3 is 13 residues. Per the germline V gene, CDR1 is LNHDA and CDR2 is SQIVND (reference sequence). V lost 6 bases and J 8 bases, leaving 16 bases between the germline ends.

This chain connects TRBV29-1 to TRBJ2-7; 8 nucleotides agree with TRBD2. The V and J ends lost 7 bases and 2 bases, in that order; junction bases with no gene match: 4. Looked up from germline, CDR1 is SQVTM and CDR2 is ANQGSEA. The CDR3 consists of 12 residues. In DNA form, the CDR3 reads TGCAGCGCTCGGGAGGGGACCTACGAGCAGTACTTC. Amino acid sequence: CSAREGTYEQYF.

This chain uses TRBV6-5 with TRBJ2-7, with D maybe TRBD1 (6 bases). CDR3 size: 14 residues. The germline gives CDR1 MNHEY, CDR2 SVGAGI. Trimming took off 5 bases at V and 2 bases at J, with 13 bases between the two ends. The CDR3 nucleotides are TGTGCCAGCAGTACCGGACAGCAAACCTACGAGCAGTACTTC. This codes for CASSTGQQTYEQYF.